Listed below are T cell receptor beta chains from one sample, sequenced in a study of T cell clonotyping in hematopoietic cell transplantation. Measured with immunoSEQ multiplex PCR; TCRdb has only the in-frame clones, and not every one. The sample has approximately 42,000 clones, around 95% seen once; the top ten hold approximately 1%. The sequencing input was peripheral blood mononuclear cells. The receptors here all came from a man aged 25 to 40 in good health. Some clones in this sample may be carry-over from other donors' samples. CDR3s include the opening cysteine and the closing phenylalanine or tryptophan. The D gene is left open where the match is weak. A row's size may be missing; if present it is once, few, many or a size class.

J	size	D	V	DNA	CDR3
TRBJ1-6	NA	NA	TRBV25-1	TGTGCCAGCAGTGGAGCCGGGGATAATTCACCCCTCCACTTT	CASSGAGDNSPLHF
TRBJ1-2	NA	NA	TRBV28	TGTGCCAGCAGGAGTGAATATGGCTACACCTTC	CASRSEYGYTF
TRBJ1-2	NA	NA	TRBV5-1	TGCGCCAGCAGCTTGGGGCAGGGGCCCTATGGCTACACCTTC	CASSLGQGPYGYTF
TRBJ1-1	NA	NA	TRBV10-3	TGTGCCATCAGTGAGTCCACTGAAGCTTTCTTT	CAISESTEAFF
TRBJ1-1	NA	TRBD1	TRBV5-8	TGTGCCAGCAGCTCAAGACAGGGGTTGGGGAACACTGAAGCTTTCTTT	CASSSRQGLGNTEAFF
TRBJ1-1	NA	NA	TRBV30	TGTGCCTGGACCTCCCGACGGACAACGAACACTGAAGCTTTCTTT	CAWTSRRTTNTEAFF
TRBJ2-5	NA	NA	TRBV7-7	TGTGCCAGCAGCTTAAACGGGCCGTCGGAGACCCAGTACTTC	CASSLNGPSETQYF
TRBJ2-4	NA	NA	TRBV7-9	TGTGCCAGCAGCATGCCGGGCCTAGCCAAAAACATTCAGTACTTC	CASSMPGLAKNIQYF
TRBJ2-7	NA	TRBD2	TRBV7-8	TGTGCCAGCAGCTTATTCCGACTAGCGGTTTCCTACGAGCAGTACTTC	CASSLFRLAVSYEQYF
TRBJ2-7	NA	TRBD1	TRBV27	TGTGCCAGCAGTTTCGACAGGGGGACATCCTACGAGCAGTACTTC	CASSFDRGTSYEQYF
TRBJ2-6	NA	NA	TRBV30	TGTGCCTGGAGTACTATGCGCTCTGGGGCCAACGTCCTGACTTTC	CAWSTMRSGANVLTF
TRBJ1-1	once	NA	TRBV27	TGTGCCAGCAGTTCCACCCTGCCAGGGAACACTGAAGCTTTCTTT	CASSSTLPGNTEAFF
TRBJ1-1	once	NA	TRBV5-4	TGTGCCAGCAGCGTAAGGGGGAGAGACACTGAAGCTTTCTTT	CASSVRGRDTEAFF
TRBJ2-7	NA	NA	TRBV6-5	TGTGCCAGCAGGGCAGGGATCCGGTACGAGCAGTACTTC	CASRAGIRYEQYF
TRBJ1-6	NA	NA	TRBV6-4	TGTGCCAGCAGTGACTCGGCGTCAGATAAGTCACCCCTCCACTTT	CASSDSASDKSPLHF
TRBJ2-3	NA	TRBD2	TRBV2	TGTGCCAGCATCGGGGTGGCTAGCGGGGGGGGCACAGATACGCAGTATTTT	CASIGVASGGGTDTQYF
TRBJ2-3	NA	TRBD2	TRBV13	TGTGCCAGCAGCGCACCCCTAGCGGGGGGCACAGATACGCAGTATTTT	CASSAPLAGGTDTQYF
TRBJ2-2	NA	TRBD1	TRBV6-4	TGTGCCAGCGGGACAGGGGACACCGGGGAGCTGTTTTTT	CASGTGDTGELFF
TRBJ1-5	NA	TRBD1	TRBV5-6	TGTGCCAGCAGCAAAGGGACAGGGGGCTTACAGCCCCAGCATTTT	CASSKGTGGLQPQHF
TRBJ2-3	NA	TRBD2	TRBV4-2	TGTGCCAGCAGCCAAGAGGGTTCAAGCGGGGGGTTCGCAGATACGCAGTATTTT	CASSQEGSSGGFADTQYF
TRBJ2-7	NA	NA	TRBV11-3	TGTGCCAGCAGCATCCAGGGGCAGGGGCGAGCCAAGTACTTC	CASSIQGQGRAKYF
TRBJ2-7	NA	TRBD2	TRBV9	TGTGCCAGCAGCGCGGGACTAGCGTCCCCCTACGAGCAGTACTTC	CASSAGLASPYEQYF
TRBJ1-1	NA	NA	TRBV2	TGTGCCAGCAGTGAACAGGTTAACACTGAAGCTTTCTTT	CASSEQVNTEAFF
TRBJ2-3	NA	NA	TRBV6-1	TGTGCCAGCGTGAGAGCGACGCCAGATACGCAGTATTTT	CASVRATPDTQYF
TRBJ1-2	NA	TRBD1	TRBV6-1	TGTGCCAGCAGTAGACCGGACAGGTTGTATGGCTACACCTTC	CASSRPDRLYGYTF
TRBJ1-6	NA	NA	TRBV19	TGTGCCAGTAGTTACTCTAATTCACCCCTCCACTTT	CASSYSNSPLHF
TRBJ2-7	NA	NA	TRBV6-1	TGTGCCAGCAGTGAAGGGGGGGCCTCCTACGAGCAGTACTTC	CASSEGGASYEQYF
TRBJ1-4	NA	NA	TRBV6-1	TGTGCCAGCAGTCAGGCCAGACAGGAAAAACTGTTTTTT	CASSQARQEKLFF